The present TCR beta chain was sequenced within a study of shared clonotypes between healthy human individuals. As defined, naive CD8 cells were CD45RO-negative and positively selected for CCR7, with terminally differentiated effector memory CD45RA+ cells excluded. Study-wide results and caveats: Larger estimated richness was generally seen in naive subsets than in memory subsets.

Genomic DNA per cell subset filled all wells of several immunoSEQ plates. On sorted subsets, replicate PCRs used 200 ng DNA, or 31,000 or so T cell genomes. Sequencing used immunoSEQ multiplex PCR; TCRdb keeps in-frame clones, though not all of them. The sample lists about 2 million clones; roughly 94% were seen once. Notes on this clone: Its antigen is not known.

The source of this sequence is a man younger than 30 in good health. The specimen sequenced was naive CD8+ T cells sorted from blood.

The CDR3 region is CAWSSVGDGYTF. The CDR3 nucleotides read TGTGCCTGGAGTTCGGTTGGGGATGGCTACACCTTC. The chain couples TRBV30 to TRBJ1-2, with unresolved D. CDR3 length equals 12 residues. V dropped 2 bases and J dropped 6 bases, with 10 bases sitting between them. CDR1 is GTSNPN and CDR2 is SVGIG in the germline V gene (reference sequence).